This section outlines one TCR beta chain sequence together with its context. No antigen is known for it. Primers: 60 Vbeta forward and 13 Jbeta reverse. Study processing details: In a later analysis, the count reached roughly 80 million unique TCR beta chains, with about 11 million shared. The data were produced by immunoSEQ multiplex PCR, yet TCRdb's version contains in-frame clones alone and is incomplete. V, J and clone size are those of that table, while D and trimming were read from the DNA. The table has roughly 110,000 clones, 76% seen once; the top ten hold around 10%. Trimming removed 3 bases from V and 1 base from J, with 3 bases in between. Germline loops: CDR1 ENHRY, CDR2 SYGVKD. This CDR3 has 12 amino acids. These data come from a study of cytomegalovirus exposure and HLA in healthy donors. In the study overall: The early release's HLA-typed donors yielded roughly 85 million unique TCRs. Study results and limitations: In a later analysis, several top co-occurrence clusters appeared linked to parvovirus B19, influenza, CMV and Epstein-Barr virus. For most subjects, TCR beta sequences were reported to predict HLA-A and HLA-B alleles with accuracy.

This TCR was recovered from a woman between 35 and 50 years old in good health and CMV-seropositive. The chain combines TRBV10-3 with TRBJ1-2; D is unresolved. The material sequenced was PBMCs. This chain's CDR3 is CAISDSNYGYTF. For the CDR3, the DNA is TGTGCCATCAGTGACAGTAACTATGGCTACACCTTC.